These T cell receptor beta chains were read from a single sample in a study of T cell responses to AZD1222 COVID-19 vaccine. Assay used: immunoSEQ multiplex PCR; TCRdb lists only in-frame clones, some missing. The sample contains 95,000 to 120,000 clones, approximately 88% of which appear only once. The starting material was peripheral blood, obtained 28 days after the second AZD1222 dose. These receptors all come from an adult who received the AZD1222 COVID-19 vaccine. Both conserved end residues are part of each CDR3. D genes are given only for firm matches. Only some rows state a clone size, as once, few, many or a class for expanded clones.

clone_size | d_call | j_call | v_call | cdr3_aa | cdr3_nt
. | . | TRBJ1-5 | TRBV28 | CASSFPSSLQPQHF | TGTGCCAGCAGTTTTCCGAGCTCCCTTCAGCCCCAGCATTTT
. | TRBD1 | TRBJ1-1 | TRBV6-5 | CASRDGQVEAEAFF | TGTGCCAGCAGGGACGGACAGGTGGAGGCTGAAGCTTTCTTT
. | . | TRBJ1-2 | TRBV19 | CASRIRGLEVYGYTF | TGTGCCAGTAGGATACGGGGGCTGGAGGTCTATGGCTACACCTTC
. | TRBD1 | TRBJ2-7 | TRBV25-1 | CASSESGTGTLYEQYF | TGTGCCAGCAGTGAATCGGGGACAGGGACTCTCTACGAGCAGTACTTC
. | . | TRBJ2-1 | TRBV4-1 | CASSQNNEQFF | TGCGCCAGCAGCCAGAACAATGAGCAGTTCTTC
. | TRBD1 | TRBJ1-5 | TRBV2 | CASSWTGSNQPQHF | TGTGCCAGCTCCTGGACAGGGAGCAATCAGCCCCAGCATTTT
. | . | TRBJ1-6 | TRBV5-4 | CASSSGQSSYNSPLHF | TGTGCCAGCAGCTCGGGGCAGAGCTCCTATAATTCACCCCTCCACTTT
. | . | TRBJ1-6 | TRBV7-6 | CASSPNPARASSYNSPLHF | TGTGCCAGCAGCCCAAACCCCGCCAGGGCCAGCTCCTATAATTCACCCCTCCACTTT
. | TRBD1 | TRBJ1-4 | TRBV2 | CASSQEDRGSAFF | TGTGCCAGCAGTCAGGAGGACAGGGGCTCTGCGTTTTTT
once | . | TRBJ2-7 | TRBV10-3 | CAISDVEGSAYEQYF | TGTGCCATCAGTGATGTGGAGGGGTCGGCCTACGAGCAGTACTTC
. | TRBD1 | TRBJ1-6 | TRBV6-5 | CASSYMRTGDSPLHF | TGTGCCAGCAGTTATATGCGGACAGGGGATTCACCCCTCCACTTT
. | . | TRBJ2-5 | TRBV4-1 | CASSQDRVQETQYF | TGCGCCAGCAGCCAAGACAGGGTCCAAGAGACCCAGTACTTC
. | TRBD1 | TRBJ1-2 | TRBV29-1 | CSVGTQGGDGYTF | TGCAGCGTTGGGACACAGGGGGGGGATGGCTACACCTTC
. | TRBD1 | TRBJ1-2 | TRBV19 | CASSILGQVANYGYTF | TGTGCCAGTAGTATCCTCGGACAGGTAGCGAACTATGGCTACACCTTC
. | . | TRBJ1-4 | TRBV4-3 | CASSQMRASINEKLFF | TGCGCCAGCAGCCAAATGAGAGCAAGTATTAATGAAAAACTGTTTTTT
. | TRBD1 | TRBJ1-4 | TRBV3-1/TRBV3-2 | CASSQSDRAGEKLFF | TGTGCCAGCAGCCAATCCGACAGGGCAGGTGAAAAACTGTTTTTT
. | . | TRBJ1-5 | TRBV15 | CATSRDRGSNQPQHF | TGTGCCACCAGCAGAGATAGGGGTAGCAATCAGCCCCAGCATTTT
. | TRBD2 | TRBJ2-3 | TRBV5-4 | CATVPGLAADTQYF | TGTGCCACCGTACCGGGACTAGCGGCAGATACGCAGTATTTT
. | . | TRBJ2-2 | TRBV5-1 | CASSLAVAGTGELFF | TGCGCCAGCAGCTTGGCCGTAGCCGGAACCGGGGAGCTGTTTTTT
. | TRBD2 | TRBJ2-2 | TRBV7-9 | CASSLYGGYTGELFF | TGTGCCAGCAGCTTATACGGGGGGTACACCGGGGAGCTGTTTTTT